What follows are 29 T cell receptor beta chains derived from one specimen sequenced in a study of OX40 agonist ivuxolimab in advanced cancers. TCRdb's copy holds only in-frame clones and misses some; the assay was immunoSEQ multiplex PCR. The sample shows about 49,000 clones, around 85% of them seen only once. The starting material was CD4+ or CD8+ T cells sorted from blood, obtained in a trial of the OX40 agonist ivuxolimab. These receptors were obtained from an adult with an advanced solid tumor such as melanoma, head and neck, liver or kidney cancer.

CDR3 sequence reads: CASSLPVDTQYF. DNA for the CDR3: TGTGCCAGCAGCTTGCCCGTGGATACGCAGTATTTT. The chain has TRBV5-4 and TRBJ2-3; D uncertain. CDR3 length equals 12 residues. In germline, CDR1 is SGHNT, CDR2 YYREEE (reference sequence). V was cut by 1 base and J by 6 bases, with 6 bases left in between.

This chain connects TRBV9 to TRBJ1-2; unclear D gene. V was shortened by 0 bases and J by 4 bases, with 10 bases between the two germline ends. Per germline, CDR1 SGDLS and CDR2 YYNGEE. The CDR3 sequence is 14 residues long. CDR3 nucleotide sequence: TGTGCCAGCAGCGTAGCCGACCGACCCTATGGCTACACCTTC. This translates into CASSVADRPYGYTF.

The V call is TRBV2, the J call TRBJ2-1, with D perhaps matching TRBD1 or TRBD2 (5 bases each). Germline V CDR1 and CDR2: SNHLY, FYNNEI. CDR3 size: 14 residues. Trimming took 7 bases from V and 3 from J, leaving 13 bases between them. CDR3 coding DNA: TGTGCCAGCAAGTCGGGGCGCGACTACAATGAGCAGTTCTTC. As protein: CASKSGRDYNEQFF. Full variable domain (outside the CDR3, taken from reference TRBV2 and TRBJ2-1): EPEVTQTPSHQVTQMGQEVILRCVPISNHLYFYWYRQILGQKVEFLVSFYNNEISEKSEIFDDQFSVERPDGSNFTLKIRSTKLEDSAMYFCASKSGRDYNEQFFGPGTRLTVL.

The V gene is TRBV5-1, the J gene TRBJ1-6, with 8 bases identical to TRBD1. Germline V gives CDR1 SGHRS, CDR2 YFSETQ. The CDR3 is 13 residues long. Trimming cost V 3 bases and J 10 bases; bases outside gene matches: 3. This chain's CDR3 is CASSSDRGSPLHF. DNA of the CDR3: TGCGCCAGCAGCTCCGACAGGGGCTCACCCCTCCACTTT.

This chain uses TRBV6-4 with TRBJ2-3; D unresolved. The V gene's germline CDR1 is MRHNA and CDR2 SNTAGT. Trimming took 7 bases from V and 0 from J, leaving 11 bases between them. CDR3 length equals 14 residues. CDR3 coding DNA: TGTGCCAGCAACGGTAGCCCTAGCACAGATACGCAGTATTTT. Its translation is CASNGSPSTDTQYF.

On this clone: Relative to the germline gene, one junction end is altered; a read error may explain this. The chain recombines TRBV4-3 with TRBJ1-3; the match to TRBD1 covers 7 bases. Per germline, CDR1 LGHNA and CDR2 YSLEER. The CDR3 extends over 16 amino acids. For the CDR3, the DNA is TGCGCTAGCAGCCAAGATCGGCAGGGGGGTGGAAACACCATATATTTT. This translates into CASSQDRQGGGNTIYF.

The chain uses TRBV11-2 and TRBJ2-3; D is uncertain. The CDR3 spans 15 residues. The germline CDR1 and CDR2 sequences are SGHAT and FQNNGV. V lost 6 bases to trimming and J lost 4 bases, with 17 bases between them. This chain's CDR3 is CASSPHHRQADTQYF. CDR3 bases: TGTGCCAGCAGTCCGCATCATAGGCAGGCAGATACGCAGTATTTT.

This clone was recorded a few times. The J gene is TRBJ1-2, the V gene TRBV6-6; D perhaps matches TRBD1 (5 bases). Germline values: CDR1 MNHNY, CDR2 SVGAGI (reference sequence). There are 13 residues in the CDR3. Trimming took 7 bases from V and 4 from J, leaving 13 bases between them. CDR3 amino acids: CASTPGYPYGYTF. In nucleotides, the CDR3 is TGTGCCAGCACCCCAGGGTATCCCTATGGCTACACCTTC.

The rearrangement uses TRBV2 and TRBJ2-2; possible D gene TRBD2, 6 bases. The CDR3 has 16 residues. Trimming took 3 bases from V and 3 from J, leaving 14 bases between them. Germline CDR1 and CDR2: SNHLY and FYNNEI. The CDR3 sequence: CASSEPGGRDTGELFF. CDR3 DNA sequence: TGTGCCAGCAGTGAGCCCGGGGGACGGGACACCGGGGAGCTGTTTTTT.

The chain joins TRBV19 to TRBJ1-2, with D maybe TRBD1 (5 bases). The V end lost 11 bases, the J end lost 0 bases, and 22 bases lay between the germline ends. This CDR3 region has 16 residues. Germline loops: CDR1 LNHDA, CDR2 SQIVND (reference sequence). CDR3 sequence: CASYGPPGLSNYGYTF. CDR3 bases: TGTGCCTCCTATGGACCCCCGGGGCTGTCTAACTATGGCTACACCTTC.

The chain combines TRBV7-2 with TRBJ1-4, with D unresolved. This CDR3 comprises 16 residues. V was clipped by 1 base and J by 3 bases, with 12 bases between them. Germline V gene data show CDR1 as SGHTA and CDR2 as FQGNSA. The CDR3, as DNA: TGTGCCAGCAGCTTAGTAACGGGCGGGGCTAATGAAAAACTGTTTTTT. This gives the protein CASSLVTGGANEKLFF.

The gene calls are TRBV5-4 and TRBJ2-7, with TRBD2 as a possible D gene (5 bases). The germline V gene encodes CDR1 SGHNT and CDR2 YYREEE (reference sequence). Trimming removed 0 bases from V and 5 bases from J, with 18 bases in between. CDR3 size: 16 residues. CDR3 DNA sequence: TGTGCCAGCAGCTTGGGTGAGGGCCTACTAGTCCACGAGCAGTACTTC. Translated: CASSLGEGLLVHEQYF.

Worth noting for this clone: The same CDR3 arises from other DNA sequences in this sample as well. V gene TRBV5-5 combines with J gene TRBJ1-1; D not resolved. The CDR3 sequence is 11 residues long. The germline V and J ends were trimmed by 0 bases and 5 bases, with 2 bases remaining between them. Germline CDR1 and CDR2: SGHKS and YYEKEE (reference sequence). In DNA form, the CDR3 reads TGTGCCAGCAGCTTGGGGACTGAAGCTTTCTTT. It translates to CASSLGTEAFF.

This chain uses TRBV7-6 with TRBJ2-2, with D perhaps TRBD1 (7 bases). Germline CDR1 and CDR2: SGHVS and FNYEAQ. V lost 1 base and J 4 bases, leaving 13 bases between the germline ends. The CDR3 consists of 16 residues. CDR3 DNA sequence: TGTGCCAGCAGCTTAGTGACAGGGAGGAGCACCGGGGAGCTGTTTTTT. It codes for CASSLVTGRSTGELFF.

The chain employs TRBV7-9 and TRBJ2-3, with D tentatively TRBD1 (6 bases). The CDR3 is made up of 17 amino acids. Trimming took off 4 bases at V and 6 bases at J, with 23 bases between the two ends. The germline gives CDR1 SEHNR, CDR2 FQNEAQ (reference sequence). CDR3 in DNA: TGTGCCAGCAGCTCGCCCTACAGGGAAGTAGAGGGGGATACGCAGTATTTT. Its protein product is CASSSPYREVEGDTQYF.

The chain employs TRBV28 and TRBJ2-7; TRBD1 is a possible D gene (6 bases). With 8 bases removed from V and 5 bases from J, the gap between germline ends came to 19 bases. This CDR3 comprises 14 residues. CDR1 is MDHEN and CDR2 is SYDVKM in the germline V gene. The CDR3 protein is CASHSDRYADEQYF. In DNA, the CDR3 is TGTGCCAGCCATTCCGACAGGTATGCCGACGAGCAGTACTTC.

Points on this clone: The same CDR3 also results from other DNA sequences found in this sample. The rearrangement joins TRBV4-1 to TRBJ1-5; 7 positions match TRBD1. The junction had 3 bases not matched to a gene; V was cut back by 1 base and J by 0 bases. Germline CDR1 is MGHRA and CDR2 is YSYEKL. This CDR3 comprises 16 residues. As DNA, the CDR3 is TGCGCCAGCAGCCAAGGCCCAGGGGGTAGCAATCAGCCCCAGCATTTT. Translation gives CASSQGPGGSNQPQHF.

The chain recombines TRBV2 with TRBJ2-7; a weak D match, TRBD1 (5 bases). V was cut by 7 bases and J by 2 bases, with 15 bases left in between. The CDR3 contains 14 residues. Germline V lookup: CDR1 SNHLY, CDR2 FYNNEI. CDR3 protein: CASKDQGPPYEQYF. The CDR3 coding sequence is TGTGCCAGCAAGGACCAGGGTCCCCCCTACGAGCAGTACTTC. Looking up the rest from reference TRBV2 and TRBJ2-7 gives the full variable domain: EPEVTQTPSHQVTQMGQEVILRCVPISNHLYFYWYRQILGQKVEFLVSFYNNEISEKSEIFDDQFSVERPDGSNFTLKIRSTKLEDSAMYFCASKDQGPPYEQYFGPGTRLTVT.

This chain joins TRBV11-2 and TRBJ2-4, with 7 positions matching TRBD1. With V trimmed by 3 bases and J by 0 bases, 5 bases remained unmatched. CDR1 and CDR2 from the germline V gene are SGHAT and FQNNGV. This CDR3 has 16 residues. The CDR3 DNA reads TGTGCCAGCAGCTTCGTACAGGGGCTAGCCAAAAACATTCAGTACTTC. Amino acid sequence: CASSFVQGLAKNIQYF.

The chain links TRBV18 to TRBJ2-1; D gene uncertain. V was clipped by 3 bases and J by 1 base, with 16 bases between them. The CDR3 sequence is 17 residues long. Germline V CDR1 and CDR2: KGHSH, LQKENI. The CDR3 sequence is CASSPYEATLSYNEQFF. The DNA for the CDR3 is TGTGCCAGCTCACCGTACGAGGCAACCCTTTCCTACAATGAGCAGTTCTTC.

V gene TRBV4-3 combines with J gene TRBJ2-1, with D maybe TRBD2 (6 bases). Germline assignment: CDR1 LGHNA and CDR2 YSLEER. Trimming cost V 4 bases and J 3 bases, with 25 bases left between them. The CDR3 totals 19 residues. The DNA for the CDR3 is TGCGCCAGCAGCCCTGGTCAGACCAGCCGGGGGTTAAACTACAATGAGCAGTTCTTC. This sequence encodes CASSPGQTSRGLNYNEQFF.

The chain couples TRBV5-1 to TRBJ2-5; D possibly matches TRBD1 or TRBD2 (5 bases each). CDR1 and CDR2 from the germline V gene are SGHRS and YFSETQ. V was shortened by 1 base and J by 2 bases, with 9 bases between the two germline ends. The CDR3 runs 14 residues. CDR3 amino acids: CASSLSWGQETQYF. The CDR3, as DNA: TGCGCCAGCAGCTTGTCGTGGGGGCAAGAGACCCAGTACTTC.

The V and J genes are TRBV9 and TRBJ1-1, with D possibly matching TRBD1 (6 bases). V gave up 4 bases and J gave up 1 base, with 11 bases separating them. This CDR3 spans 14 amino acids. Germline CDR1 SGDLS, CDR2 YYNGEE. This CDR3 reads CASSPPDRNTEAFF. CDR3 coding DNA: TGTGCCAGCAGCCCTCCGGACAGGAACACTGAAGCTTTCTTT.

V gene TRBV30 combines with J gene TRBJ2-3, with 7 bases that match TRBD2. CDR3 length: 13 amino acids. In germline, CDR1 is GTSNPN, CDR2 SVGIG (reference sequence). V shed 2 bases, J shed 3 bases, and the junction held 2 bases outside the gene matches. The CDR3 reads CAWSTGRTDTQYF. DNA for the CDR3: TGTGCCTGGAGTACCGGGAGGACAGATACGCAGTATTTT.

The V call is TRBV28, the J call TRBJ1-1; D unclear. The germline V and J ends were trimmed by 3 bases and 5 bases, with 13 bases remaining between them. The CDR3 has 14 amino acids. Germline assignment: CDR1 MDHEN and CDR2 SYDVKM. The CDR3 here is CASSLSRLGTEAFF. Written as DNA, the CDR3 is TGTGCCAGCAGTTTGTCCCGTCTGGGGACTGAAGCTTTCTTT.

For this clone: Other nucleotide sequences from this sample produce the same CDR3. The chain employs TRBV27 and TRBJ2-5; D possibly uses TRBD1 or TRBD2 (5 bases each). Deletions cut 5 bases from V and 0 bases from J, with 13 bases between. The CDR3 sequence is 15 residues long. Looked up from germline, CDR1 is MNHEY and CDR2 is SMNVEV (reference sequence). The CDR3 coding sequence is TGTGCCAGCAGTCCGGGGACCACAAACCAAGAGACCCAGTACTTC. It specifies CASSPGTTNQETQYF.

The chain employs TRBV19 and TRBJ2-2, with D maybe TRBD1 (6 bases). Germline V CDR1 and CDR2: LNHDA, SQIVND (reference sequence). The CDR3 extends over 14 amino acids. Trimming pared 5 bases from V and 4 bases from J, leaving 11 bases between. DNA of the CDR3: TGTGCCAGTAGTTGGGGGCTTGTCACCGGGGAGCTGTTTTTT. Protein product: CASSWGLVTGELFF.

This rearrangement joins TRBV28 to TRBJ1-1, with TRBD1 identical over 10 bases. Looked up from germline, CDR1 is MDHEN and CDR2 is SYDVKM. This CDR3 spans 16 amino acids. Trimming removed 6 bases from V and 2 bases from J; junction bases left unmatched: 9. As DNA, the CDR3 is TGTGCCAGCAGCCCTGGGACAGGGGTTGGTAACACTGAAGCTTTCTTT. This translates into CASSPGTGVGNTEAFF.

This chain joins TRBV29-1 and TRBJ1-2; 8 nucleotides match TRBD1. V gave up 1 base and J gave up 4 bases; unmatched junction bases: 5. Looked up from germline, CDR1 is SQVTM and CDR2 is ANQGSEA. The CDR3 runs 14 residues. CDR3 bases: TGCAGCGTTGAAGGAGGACAGGGACCCTATGGCTACACCTTC. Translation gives CSVEGGQGPYGYTF.